The following is a TCR beta chain sequence with its context. Repertoires were generated with immunoSEQ multiplex PCR, while TCRdb's copy carries only in-frame clones and drops some. The sample consists of about 2 million clones, 85% to 95% of them appearing once. The data are from a study of shared clonotypes between healthy human individuals. Germline CDR1 reads SGHTA; CDR2 reads FQGNSA. V was shortened by 2 bases and J by 1 base, with 8 bases between the two germline ends. The CDR3 loop spans 14 amino acids. The chain is built from TRBV7-2 and TRBJ1-1; perhaps TRBD1 as D (6 bases). This clonotype was obtained from a man aged 18 to 35 in good health. Specimen: naive CD4+ T cells sorted from blood. Subset described: CD45RA+ positively selected. Here the CDR3 reads CASSLQGKNTEAFF. The CDR3, as DNA: TGTGCCAGCAGCTTACAGGGGAAGAACACTGAAGCTTTCTTT. Based on the CDR3 plus reference TRBV7-2 and TRBJ1-1, the full variable domain is GAGVSQSPSNKVTEKGKDVELRCDPISGHTALYWYRQSLGQGLEFLIYFQGNSAPDKSGLPSDRFSAERTGGSVSTLTIQRTQQEDSAVYLCASSLQGKNTEAFFGQGTRLTVV.